The T cell receptor beta chain under discussion was sequenced for a study of Ad26.COV2.S vaccination and SARS-CoV-2 variants. Findings and limits, study-wide: Measurements of TCR breadth and depth may have given underestimates of the total T cell responses. Vaccinees displayed broader spike-specific TCR repertoires than placebo recipients.

Details on this clone: Its specificity is not known.

The table came from immunoSEQ multiplex PCR; TCRdb's copy has only in-frame clones and leaves some out. The sample has about 400,000 clones, approximately 91% seen once. CDR1 is SGHRS and CDR2 is YFSETQ in the germline V gene. CDR3 size: 16 residues. Deletions cut 0 bases from V and 0 bases from J, with 10 bases between. Treatment described: over 15 received Ad26.COV2.S at low or high dose, single or two shots; 5 received placebo; per-sample allocation not given. Following the first vaccine or placebo injection, samples were taken on day 63. This sequence was found in a person between 18 and 59 years old who received the Ad26.COV2.S COVID-19 vaccine or a placebo. V usage is TRBV5-1 and J usage is TRBJ2-1; possibly TRBD2 for D (6 bases). The material was peripheral blood, obtained in a trial of Ad26.COV2.S vaccine versus placebo. CDR3 in DNA: TGCGCCAGCAGCTTGGGGGGCGGGAACTCCTACAATGAGCAGTTCTTC. This codes for CASSLGGGNSYNEQFF.